The 11 T cell receptor beta chains below were found in one sample sequenced in a study of T cell repertoires in cytomegalovirus infection. TCRdb re-analysed the reads in MiXCR, keeping a single row per CDR3 protein. The repertoire has approximately 490,000 distinct CDR3 sequences, roughly 10% of them found once; the top ten carry roughly a tenth. Sequenced: PBMCs. Receptors were obtained from a human donor in good health (CMV status not recorded). Some clones in this sample may be carry-over from other donors' samples.

This clonotype came up many times. The chain recombines TRBV27 with TRBJ2-2; 9 bases are shared with TRBD1. Losses at the gene ends were 5 bases for V and 6 bases for J; bases not matched to a gene: 10. Germline loops: CDR1 MNHEY, CDR2 SMNVEV (reference sequence). This CDR3 spans 16 amino acids. The CDR3 bases are TGTGCCAGCAGTCCTAGGGGGACAGGGTCGGCCGGGGAGCTGTTTTTT. Translated: CASSPRGTGSAGELFF.

The chain recombines TRBV15 with TRBJ2-5; D possibly corresponds to TRBD1 (5 bases). Per the germline V gene, CDR1 is LNHNV and CDR2 is YYDKDF (reference sequence). The ends were cut back, 0 bases at V and 2 bases at J, with 10 bases in the middle. This CDR3 comprises 15 residues. The CDR3 DNA is TGTGCCACCAGCAGAGATCCCACAGGACAAGAGACCCAGTACTTC. Protein sequence: CATSRDPTGQETQYF.

The table lists this clonotype with a few counts. V gene TRBV23-1 combines with J gene TRBJ2-1; possibly TRBD1 for D (7 bases). TRBV23-1 is labeled an ORF, and its function is uncertain. The CDR3 covers 15 residues. With 7 bases removed from V and 3 bases from J, the gap between germline ends came to 16 bases. The CDR3 sequence is CASTWRGLFYNEQFF. Here the CDR3 DNA reads TGCGCCAGCACCTGGAGGGGGCTATTCTACAATGAGCAGTTCTTC.

This clonotype was seen more than once but under ten times. The V call is TRBV20-1, the J call TRBJ1-1; D is unclear. This CDR3 spans 14 amino acids. V dropped 2 bases and J dropped 1 base, with 11 bases sitting between them. Germline loops: CDR1 DFQATT, CDR2 SNEGSKA (reference sequence). The CDR3 sequence is CSARLPPANTEAFF. CDR3 in DNA: TGCAGTGCTAGACTTCCTCCAGCGAACACTGAAGCTTTCTTT.

This clonotype was recorded many times. The rearrangement joins TRBV29-1 to TRBJ1-1; 7 nucleotides line up with TRBD1. The junction had 8 bases not matched to a gene; V was cut back by 4 bases and J by 0 bases. CDR1 and CDR2 (germline): SQVTM, ANQGSEA. The CDR3 length is 15 residues. CDR3 in amino acids: CSVAGSGTVNTEAFF. Written as DNA, the CDR3 is TGCAGCGTTGCCGGATCCGGGACAGTGAACACTGAAGCTTTCTTT.

As to this clonotype: A much larger clone sits a single nucleotide away, making a read error possible. V gene TRBV5-4 combines with J gene TRBJ2-5, with D unclear. Germline assignment: CDR1 SGHNT and CDR2 YYREEE (reference sequence). This CDR3 has 12 residues. CDR3 sequence: CDSQATEETQYF. In DNA, the CDR3 is TGTGACAGCCAAGCTACGGAAGAGACCCAGTACTTC.

This clonotype was counted ten times or more. V and J are TRBV10-3 and TRBJ2-7; 9 positions agree with TRBD1. With 8 bases clipped from V and 5 bases from J, the junction kept 4 bases outside the gene matches. CDR3 size: 12 residues. Germline V CDR1 and CDR2: ENHRY, SYGVKD. The CDR3 protein is CAISGTGNEQYF. Written as DNA, the CDR3 is TGTGCCATCTCCGGGACAGGGAACGAGCAGTACTTC.

There are many counts of this clonotype. The chain joins TRBV6-1 to TRBJ1-5; perhaps TRBD1 as D (5 bases). The V end lost 2 bases, the J end lost 4 bases, and 15 bases lay between the germline ends. This CDR3 is 16 amino acids long. Germline CDR1 MNHNS, CDR2 SASEGT. CDR3 loop: CASSEPKDRMNQPQHF. CDR3 coding DNA: TGTGCCAGCAGTGAACCGAAAGACAGAATGAATCAGCCCCAGCATTTT.

This clonotype has just a few counts. The V and J genes are TRBV28 and TRBJ1-1, with TRBD1 as a possible D gene (5 bases). V lost 4 bases and J lost 3, with 18 bases in between. The CDR3 contains 16 residues. From germline, CDR1 is MDHEN and CDR2 SYDVKM. The CDR3 reads CASSSPSLGGYTEAFF. CDR3 nucleotide sequence: TGTGCCAGCAGTTCGCCTTCTTTGGGGGGGTACACTGAAGCTTTCTTT.

This clonotype appeared many times. The V and J genes are TRBV3-1 and TRBJ2-1; D is ambiguous. The CDR3 is made up of 16 amino acids. Trimming took off 1 base at V and 7 bases at J, with 17 bases between the two ends. The germline CDR1 and CDR2 sequences are LGHDT and YNNKEL (reference sequence). CDR3 protein: CASSQGSHPFWNEQFF. CDR3 bases: TGTGCCAGCAGCCAAGGGTCGCACCCGTTTTGGAATGAGCAGTTCTTC.

In its sample, this clonotype was seen many times. This sequence joins TRBV10-3 and TRBJ1-1, with D hard to call. CDR3 length: 14 amino acids. Germline CDR1 is ENHRY and CDR2 is SYGVKD. Trimming left V 2 bases short and J 1 base short, with 8 bases between. The CDR3 DNA reads as TGTGCCATCAGTGAGGCAGGAGGGAACACTGAAGCTTTCTTT. It codes for CAISEAGGNTEAFF.